One sample yielded the 25 T cell receptor beta chains listed below, sequenced in a study of cytomegalovirus exposure and HLA in healthy donors. Primers included in the PCR were 60 Vbeta and 13 Jbeta primers. Profiled with immunoSEQ multiplex PCR; TCRdb holds only in-frame clones, not every one. Of about 180,000 clones in the sample, 76% are singletons; the top ten hold 2.5%. Sample: PBMCs. The source of these receptors is a woman aged 25 to 39 in good health and CMV-seropositive.

This sequence joins TRBV6-5 and TRBJ1-2; TRBD1 matches at 7 bases. Germline assignment: CDR1 MNHEY and CDR2 SVGAGI. CDR3 size: 15 residues. The V segment lost 0 bases and the J segment 3 bases; nucleotides outside the gene matches: 4. The CDR3 nucleotides are TGTGCCAGCAGTTACTCCACAGGGGACCACTATGGCTACACCTTC. Protein product: CASSYSTGDHYGYTF.

The J gene is TRBJ2-3, the V gene TRBV2; 7 bases are shared with TRBD2. Germline V lookup: CDR1 SNHLY, CDR2 FYNNEI. V shed 10 bases, J shed 2 bases, and the junction held 6 bases outside the gene matches. The CDR3 runs 13 residues. CDR3 amino acids: CATSRDYTDTQYF. For the CDR3, the DNA is TGTGCCACCTCCCGGGACTACACAGATACGCAGTATTTT.

This chain links TRBV7-2 with TRBJ1-6; the match to TRBD1 covers 7 bases. V lost 3 bases and J lost 4; bases outside the gene matches: 0. CDR3 length equals 14 residues. Germline V gene lookup returns CDR1 SGHTA and CDR2 FQGNSA. The CDR3 loop reads CASSLTGYNSPLHF. CDR3 coding DNA: TGTGCCAGCAGCTTGACAGGGTATAATTCACCCCTCCACTTT. The entire variable domain, with the rest obtained from reference TRBV7-2 and TRBJ1-6, is as follows: GAGVSQSPSNKVTEKGKDVELRCDPISGHTALYWYRQSLGQGLEFLIYFQGNSAPDKSGLPSDRFSAERTGGSVSTLTIQRTQQEDSAVYLCASSLTGYNSPLHFGNGTRLTVT.

The J gene is TRBJ2-2, the V gene TRBV7-9, with 7 bases that match TRBD1. This CDR3 region has 17 residues. V gave up 7 bases and J gave up 4 bases; unmatched junction bases: 15. In germline, CDR1 is SEHNR, CDR2 FQNEAQ (reference sequence). This chain's CDR3 is CASTETLWDSSTGELFF. CDR3 in DNA: TGTGCCAGCACCGAAACCTTGTGGGACAGTTCCACCGGGGAGCTGTTTTTT.

V is TRBV7-6 and J is TRBJ1-2, with D possibly matching TRBD1 (6 bases). Germline CDR1 is SGHVS and CDR2 is FNYEAQ. This CDR3 spans 14 amino acids. The V end was cut by 3 bases, the J end by 3 bases, with 11 bases between. CDR3 protein: CASSLVPGDYGYTF. The CDR3 DNA reads as TGTGCCAGCAGCTTGGTTCCAGGGGACTATGGCTACACCTTC.

This chain connects TRBV7-2 to TRBJ2-2; D uncertain. Trimming took off 1 base at V and 7 bases at J, with 4 bases between the two ends. Germline V lookup: CDR1 SGHTA, CDR2 FQGNSA. The CDR3 consists of 12 residues. CDR3 sequence reads: CASSLGHGELFF. The DNA for the CDR3 is TGTGCCAGCAGCTTAGGGCACGGGGAGCTGTTTTTT. The full variable domain, in which reference TRBV7-2 and TRBJ2-2 provide the parts outside the CDR3, is GAGVSQSPSNKVTEKGKDVELRCDPISGHTALYWYRQSLGQGLEFLIYFQGNSAPDKSGLPSDRFSAERTGGSVSTLTIQRTQQEDSAVYLCASSLGHGELFFGEGSRLTVL.

The chain recombines TRBV7-9 with TRBJ2-6; weak D call: TRBD1 (5 bases). V lost 5 bases to trimming and J lost 0 bases, with 11 bases between them. The CDR3 has 16 residues. Germline V gene lookup returns CDR1 SEHNR and CDR2 FQNEAQ (reference sequence). CDR3 sequence reads: CASSPPDSSGANVLTF. CDR3 nucleotides: TGTGCCAGCAGCCCTCCCGACAGCTCTGGGGCCAACGTCCTGACTTTC.

This sequence joins TRBV4-2 and TRBJ1-6, with D possibly matching TRBD1 (5 bases). This CDR3 is 14 amino acids long. With 2 bases removed from V and 5 bases from J, the gap between germline ends came to 7 bases. The germline V gene encodes CDR1 LGHNA and CDR2 YNFKEQ. The CDR3 loop is CASSQLGDNSPLHF. CDR3 bases: TGTGCCAGCAGCCAACTAGGGGATAATTCACCCCTCCACTTT.

This clone was observed a handful of times. The J gene is TRBJ1-1, the V gene TRBV7-2, with 7 bases that match TRBD1. The J segment lost 5 bases and the V segment lost 5 bases, leaving 5 bases of the junction unmatched. Looked up from germline, CDR1 is SGHTA and CDR2 is FQGNSA. There are 13 residues in the CDR3. CDR3 region: CASSTRGLTEAFF. CDR3 DNA: TGTGCCAGCAGCACCAGGGGGTTAACTGAAGCTTTCTTT.

V is TRBV21-1 and J is TRBJ2-5; the D segment call TRBD1 is taken from the table without a DNA check. TRBV21-1 is described as a pseudogene. The CDR3 contains 16 residues. CDR3 protein: CASSKAGQALQETQYF. The CDR3 DNA reads as TGTGCCAGCAGCAAAGCTGGACAGGCGTTACAAGAGACCCAGTACTTC.

This rearrangement joins TRBV10-3 to TRBJ2-7; 7 bases are a match to TRBD1. CDR3 length equals 14 residues. In germline, CDR1 is ENHRY, CDR2 SYGVKD. After removal of 5 bases from V and 0 bases from J, the junction contained 4 bases not matched to a gene. CDR3 region: CAISFRDSSYEQYF. CDR3 bases: TGTGCCATCAGTTTCCGGGACAGCTCCTACGAGCAGTACTTC.

V is TRBV6-5 and J is TRBJ1-1, with 10 bases lining up with TRBD1. The CDR3 spans 15 residues. Germline assignment: CDR1 MNHEY and CDR2 SVGAGI. The V and J ends lost 5 bases and 4 bases, in that order; junction bases with no gene match: 7. CDR3 DNA: TGTGCCAGCAGTATTACGTGGACAGGGGGCACTGAAGCTTTCTTT. Protein: CASSITWTGGTEAFF.

The V gene is TRBV5-6, the J gene TRBJ2-5; maybe TRBD2 (5 bases). In germline, CDR1 is SGHDT, CDR2 YYEEEE. V shed 5 bases and J shed 5 bases, with 10 bases lying between them. The CDR3 consists of 12 residues. CDR3 coding DNA: TGTGCCAGCAGTTTAGGGAGCGAGACCCAGTACTTC. Encoded protein: CASSLGSETQYF.

The chain uses TRBV30 and TRBJ1-2; TRBD1 matches at 9 bases. J gave up 2 bases and V 2 bases, and 3 bases lay outside the gene matches. The CDR3 is made up of 14 amino acids. Germline V CDR1 and CDR2: GTSNPN, SVGIG (reference sequence). CDR3 nucleotides: TGTGCCTGGAGTAGTGACAGGGGGAACTATGGCTACACCTTC. It is translated as CAWSSDRGNYGYTF.

This clone was seen a few times. The CDR3 here is CASSQAQGRTGELFF. The CDR3 nucleotides read TGTGCCAGCAGCCAAGCACAGGGTCGGACCGGGGAGCTGTTTTTT. The chain uses TRBV4-2 and TRBJ2-2; TRBD1 is a possible D gene (6 bases). V was cut by 1 base and J by 5 bases, with 11 bases left in between. The CDR3 extends over 15 amino acids. CDR1 and CDR2 (germline): LGHNA, YNFKEQ.

This chain joins TRBV5-4 and TRBJ2-2; 7 bases align to TRBD1. Trimming at V came to 3 bases and at J to 6 bases, leaving 5 bases not matched to a gene. Germline CDR1 is SGHNT and CDR2 is YYREEE (reference sequence). There are 14 residues in the CDR3. In nucleotides, the CDR3 is TGTGCCAGCAGCTCTCGACAGGGTCCCGGGGAGCTGTTTTTT. Translating gives CASSSRQGPGELFF.

CDR3 sequence (DNA): TGTGCCAGCTCACCTCTGCGGGCCCCACCCCCGTTCAGGCAGCCCCAGCATTTT. Its protein product is CASSPLRAPPPFRQPQHF. The rearrangement uses TRBV18 and TRBJ1-5; D is uncertain. The CDR3 covers 18 residues. Germline V gene lookup returns CDR1 KGHSH and CDR2 LQKENI. V shed 3 bases and J shed 7 bases, with 25 bases lying between them.

J is TRBJ1-4 and V is TRBV5-1; 7 bases match TRBD1. Germline values: CDR1 SGHRS, CDR2 YFSETQ. Trimming removed 3 bases from V and 6 bases from J; junction bases left unmatched: 8. The CDR3 spans 15 residues. For the CDR3, the DNA is TGCGCCAGCAGCTCGAGGGGGCCCGCGGATGAAAAACTGTTTTTT. Its translation is CASSSRGPADEKLFF.

This sequence joins TRBV5-1 and TRBJ2-1; D is possibly TRBD2 (5 bases). The ends were cut back, 4 bases at V and 2 bases at J, with 10 bases in the middle. The germline V gene has CDR1 SGHRS and CDR2 YFSETQ. CDR3 length: 14 amino acids. CDR3 sequence: CASSTSVTYNEQFF. DNA for the CDR3: TGCGCCAGCAGCACTAGTGTCACCTACAATGAGCAGTTCTTC.

This sequence joins TRBV5-4 and TRBJ2-7; 9 nucleotides agree with TRBD1. This CDR3 has 15 amino acids. CDR1 and CDR2 (germline): SGHNT, YYREEE (reference sequence). The V segment lost 4 bases and the J segment 7 bases; nucleotides outside the gene matches: 12. CDR3 sequence reads: CASSPRQGVLGEQYF. CDR3 bases: TGTGCCAGCAGCCCAAGACAGGGGGTGCTTGGGGAGCAGTACTTC.

V is TRBV5-6 and J is TRBJ2-3, with TRBD2 as a possible D gene (5 bases). Germline V lookup: CDR1 SGHDT, CDR2 YYEEEE. Trimming took off 4 bases at V and 5 bases at J, with 20 bases between the two ends. This CDR3 is 16 amino acids long. The CDR3 loop reads CASSRYPEGLGDTQYF. In DNA form, the CDR3 reads TGTGCCAGCAGCCGATATCCCGAGGGCCTCGGAGATACGCAGTATTTT.

The chain links TRBV10-3 to TRBJ2-4; 10 nucleotides agree with TRBD1. This CDR3 is built from 16 residues. J gave up 1 base and V 4 bases, and 4 bases lay outside the gene matches. Looked up from germline, CDR1 is ENHRY and CDR2 is SYGVKD. The CDR3 is CAISADRGEAKNIQYF. The CDR3 DNA reads as TGTGCCATCAGTGCGGACAGGGGGGAGGCCAAAAACATTCAGTACTTC.

The chain is built from TRBV9 and TRBJ2-3; tentatively, D is TRBD2 (5 bases). With 2 bases removed from V and 0 bases from J, the gap between germline ends came to 7 bases. This CDR3 comprises 14 residues. Germline V CDR1 and CDR2: SGDLS, YYNGEE. CDR3 sequence: CASSVRTSTDTQYF. CDR3 nucleotides: TGTGCCAGCAGCGTGAGGACTAGCACAGATACGCAGTATTTT.

The V call is TRBV28, the J call TRBJ1-6; 7 nucleotides match TRBD1. The CDR3 extends over 16 amino acids. The junction had 21 bases not matched to a gene; V was cut back by 8 bases and J by 14 bases. Looked up from germline, CDR1 is MDHEN and CDR2 is SYDVKM. CDR3 DNA sequence: TGTGCCAGCTCGCCAGGACAGGCCCTTAATATGTTGTCCCTCCACTTT. Translating it yields CASSPGQALNMLSLHF.

The chain links TRBV6-5 to TRBJ1-2; the match to TRBD1 covers 9 bases. Losses at the gene ends were 8 bases for V and 4 bases for J; bases not matched to a gene: 2. The CDR3 has 12 residues. Germline loops: CDR1 MNHEY, CDR2 SVGAGI. CDR3 coding DNA: TGTGCCAGCGGACAGGGGATCTATGGCTACACCTTC. Protein product: CASGQGIYGYTF.